This T cell receptor beta chain came from a study of shared clonotypes between healthy human individuals (dated by TCRdb to 2019 to 2021). Study-level background: The cohort comprised a couple of women and a few men aged 18 to 49 years. Per donor, three plates each were used for CD4 naive and CD4 memory, two for CD8 naive, and one for CD8 memory. To estimate repertoire size and how much clonotypes are shared between individuals, the study performed deep sequencing of blood TCR repertoires from roughly five healthy adults. To increase sequencing depth and limit assay-specific biases, different laboratories used diverse techniques to prepare libraries and sequence TCR repertoires. Each donor's leukapheresis produced roughly between about 0.9 and 9.5 billion PBMCs.

Using the deep immunoSEQ assay, multiplex PCR amplified TCR CDR3 regions from genomic DNA. For each cell subset, the extracted genomic DNA was distributed evenly across all wells of several immunoSEQ 96-well plates, and each plate served as one replicate. For sorted subsets, about 200 ng genomic DNA, equal to about 30,000 T cell genomes, was loaded into each replicate PCR. Purified libraries were measured with a Qubit 3.0 fluorometer, size-checked on a Bioanalyzer 2100, and measured again with the KAPA Library Quantification kit. Every immunoSEQ 96-well plate was sequenced on a dedicated single-read 150-cycle Illumina NextSeq 550 flow cell. Under the source paper's analysis protocol: Because the immunoSEQ output held only junctional sequences and lacked quality scores, the filtering could not match the filtering applied to full-length reads. To assign V/J genes and CDR3, sequences were annotated using PyIR, a Python wrapper for IgBLAST v1.9, with IMGT germline references. Reads were filtered out if the reads had weak V/J assignments (E-value above 1e-6), no CDR3, stop codons, out-of-frame junctions, or ambiguous translated residues. V3J clonotypes were defined as sequences sharing the same inferred V gene, J gene, and CDR3 amino acid sequence. Percentage overlap between repertoires was computed as shared unique clonotypes divided by the size of the smaller repertoire. Richness of each repertoire was evaluated using RTK rarefaction, the Chao1 estimator, and Recon v2.1 estimates of unobserved clonotypes. For all TCRbeta clonotypes obtained by the gDNA method from four donors, generation probabilities were computed with OLGA. TCRdb holds this immuneACCESS table with in-frame rearrangements only. Some clones are missing; in checked studies, unresolved V genes explain under half, and the rest has no known cause. The V and J calls and clone size are taken from that table; D and trimming were inferred from the DNA. The sample profile shows about 1.5 million clones; roughly 98% of them were found once. Around 0.47% of the sample lies in the top ten.

At the junction V is shortened by 6 bases and J by 5 bases, with 14 bases in between. As encoded in the germline V gene, CDR1 is SGHTA while CDR2 is FQGNSA. Counted from cysteine to phenylalanine, this CDR3 has 14 amino acids. Just CDR3 DNA is preserved here, 42 bases in frame from base 1. Healthy HIV-negative adults with no recently reported acute infections or vaccinations were included as donors. Only Caucasian adults living in Nashville, Tennessee, USA were represented among the donors. CD4+ T cells were enriched by magnetic negative selection; naive cells were then positively selected on CD45RA, and the negative fraction formed the memory subset. After blood collection by leukapheresis, PBMCs were isolated using Ficoll-Histopaque density gradient centrifugation and then cryopreserved in the vapor phase of liquid nitrogen. Analytical flow cytometry was used to check the purity and quantity of each magnetically sorted T cell population. Genomic DNA was isolated from each sorted fraction and quantified by UV absorbance on a Nanodrop 2000c.

The research as a whole found: Pairwise subsampling led to the expectation that sequencing depth would affect the degree of clonotype sharing among donors. The genetic and exposure-history diversity represented was limited by the small number of donors. Compared with non-shared clonotypes, clonotypes shared by all four sorted-subset donors had higher generation probabilities. Estimated clonotype richness was generally larger for naive than for memory subsets. Rarefaction of sorted-subset datasets indicated incomplete sequencing despite the large sequencing depth. Sampling was restricted to blood, and TCR repertoires in tissues likely differ from the TCR repertoires found in blood. When a handful of donors were compared, the shared fraction of clonotypes was about 5% for naive CD4, roughly 3.4% for naive CD8, 2.3% for memory CD4, and less than 0.5% for memory CD8.

With regard to this clone: Its antigen is still unknown. Base qualities are not at hand, and no much larger clone is one base apart.

The sequencing input was naive CD4+ T cells sorted from blood. The cell subset or site label here, explained by the study, means: CD45RA+ positively selected. Rearrangement joined TRBV7-2 to TRBJ1-5; the best D guess is TRBD1, with 6 bases matching. This sequence was found in a man aged 30-40 years in good health. The sequence in DNA is TGTGCCAGCAGGATTGACAGGACCGATCAGCCCCAGCATTTT. It translates as CASRIDRTDQPQHF.